Below, 19 T cell receptor beta chains from the same sample are listed, as sequenced in a study of blood T cell repertoires in COVID-19. Some clones are missing from TCRdb's copy, which holds only in-frame ones; the method was immunoSEQ multiplex PCR. The table has 150,000 to 200,000 clones, just under 95% seen once. The sequenced sample consisted of peripheral blood. All receptors derive from a woman in her fifties or sixties with acute or convalescent COVID-19.

The chain has TRBV28 and TRBJ2-5; TRBD1 is a possible D gene (5 bases). Germline V gene data show CDR1 as MDHEN and CDR2 as SYDVKM. The V and J ends lost 7 bases and 3 bases respectively, with 18 bases between them. This CDR3 has 15 amino acids. Here the CDR3 reads CASNPGLGLEETQYF. CDR3 nucleotide sequence: TGTGCCAGCAACCCGGGCTTGGGGCTGGAAGAGACCCAGTACTTC. Full variable domain (missing parts from reference TRBV28 and TRBJ2-5): DVKVTQSSRYLVKRTGEKVFLECVQDMDHENMFWYRQDPGLGLRLIYFSYDVKMKEKGDIPEGYSVSREKKERFSLILESASTNQTSMYLCASNPGLGLEETQYFGPGTRLLVL.

V usage is TRBV28 and J usage is TRBJ1-1, with 9 bases aligning to TRBD1. This CDR3 has 15 residues. Unmatched junction bases numbered 8, after V lost 2 bases and J lost 7 bases. From germline, CDR1 is MDHEN and CDR2 SYDVKM. The CDR3 bases are TGTGCCAGCAGTTTAAGGGGACAGGGCAGCGATGAAGCTTTCTTT. Translation gives CASSLRGQGSDEAFF.

The chain employs TRBV7-2 and TRBJ1-4; D may be TRBD1 (5 bases). The germline V gene has CDR1 SGHTA and CDR2 FQGNSA. CDR3 size: 13 residues. Trimming stripped 8 bases from V and 4 bases from J, with 11 bases between. CDR3 sequence: CASAGQFNEKLFF. For the CDR3, the DNA is TGTGCCAGCGCAGGGCAATTTAATGAAAAACTGTTTTTT.

The chain is built from TRBV5-8 and TRBJ2-1; 9 nucleotides agree with TRBD1. Germline CDR1 reads SGHTS; CDR2 reads YDEGEE. After removal of 3 bases from V and 6 bases from J, the junction contained 16 bases not matched to a gene. The CDR3 is made up of 18 amino acids. DNA for the CDR3: TGTGCCAGCAGCTACCTGGGACAGGGAAAGGGCTCCCGCAATGAGCAGTTCTTC. It yields the protein CASSYLGQGKGSRNEQFF.

The gene calls are TRBV2 and TRBJ1-2; 7 nucleotides align to TRBD1. There are 16 residues in the CDR3. J lost 5 bases, V lost 2 bases, and 11 bases had no gene match. Germline V gene lookup returns CDR1 SNHLY and CDR2 FYNNEI. CDR3 nucleotide sequence: TGTGCCAGCAGTGAACCTAGGACAGGAAGAAGTTATGGCTACACCTTC. This translates into CASSEPRTGRSYGYTF.

The rearrangement joins TRBV12-5 to TRBJ2-3; 10 nucleotides line up with TRBD2. V lost 1 base to trimming and J lost 2 bases; unmatched junction nucleotides: 9. This CDR3 has 18 residues. Germline lookup yields CDR1 LGHNT and CDR2 FRNRAP. CDR3: CASGLAVELAGYTDTQYF. DNA for the CDR3: TGTGCTAGTGGTTTGGCCGTAGAACTAGCGGGGTACACAGATACGCAGTATTTT.

The gene calls are TRBV25-1 and TRBJ1-6; perhaps TRBD1 as D (6 bases). The CDR3 spans 12 residues. Germline V gives CDR1 MGHDK, CDR2 SYGVNS. The ends were cut back, 6 bases at V and 10 bases at J, with 10 bases in the middle. In DNA, the CDR3 is TGTGCCAGCAGAGGGGGGGGATCACCCCTCCACTTT. Protein product: CASRGGGSPLHF.

The chain couples TRBV7-9 to TRBJ1-1; D is undetermined. The CDR3 has 12 amino acids. Trimming pared 7 bases from V and 3 bases from J, leaving 9 bases between. From germline, CDR1 is SEHNR and CDR2 FQNEAQ (reference sequence). DNA for the CDR3: TGTGCCAGCACGATTGAGGACACTGAAGCTTTCTTT. This sequence encodes CASTIEDTEAFF.

In nucleotides, the CDR3 is TGTGCCAGCAGTTTACAGGGGATCGGCACCGGGGAGCTGTTTTTT. Residues: CASSLQGIGTGELFF. The chain links TRBV27 to TRBJ2-2, with D possibly being TRBD1 (6 bases). This CDR3 comprises 15 residues. V was clipped by 2 bases and J by 4 bases, with 11 bases between them. Germline-derived CDR1 and CDR2 are MNHEY and SMNVEV (reference sequence).

The chain recombines TRBV6-5 with TRBJ2-2; TRBD1 agrees at 7 bases. V was pared by 7 bases and J by 4 bases, with 9 bases of the junction left unmatched. This CDR3 has 15 amino acids. Germline lookup yields CDR1 MNHEY and CDR2 SVGAGI. The CDR3 bases are TGTGCCAGCACTCCGGGCACAGGGGTCACCGGGGAGCTGTTTTTT. It codes for CASTPGTGVTGELFF.

This clone was observed a few times. The rearrangement links TRBV9 to TRBJ1-3, with D perhaps TRBD1 (6 bases). In germline, CDR1 is SGDLS, CDR2 YYNGEE. CDR3 length: 15 amino acids. V was cut by 6 bases and J by 2 bases, with 15 bases left in between. This CDR3 reads CASTQGPGPGNTIYF. CDR3 nucleotides: TGTGCCAGCACCCAGGGGCCGGGCCCTGGAAACACCATATATTTT.

Written as DNA, the CDR3 is TGTGCCAGCAGCCTACGAGCTGCGGGAGTTGGCACAGATACGCAGTATTTT. Protein product: CASSLRAAGVGTDTQYF. This sequence joins TRBV3-1 (or the pseudogene TRBV3-2) and TRBJ2-3, with 7 bases that match TRBD2. V gave up 4 bases and J gave up 1 base; unmatched junction bases: 11. The CDR3 contains 17 residues. Germline CDR1 reads LGHDT; CDR2 reads YNNKEL (reference sequence).

The chain combines TRBV7-2 with TRBJ1-2, with unresolved D. Trimming cost V 7 bases and J 0 bases, with 15 bases left between them. The germline V gene has CDR1 SGHTA and CDR2 FQGNSA. CDR3 size: 15 residues. CDR3 nucleotides: TGTGCCAGCAAAGACGAATTTAGCTCTAACTATGGCTACACCTTC. This encodes CASKDEFSSNYGYTF.

The chain couples TRBV27 to TRBJ1-1; TRBD1 aligns across 7 bases. The CDR3 consists of 14 residues. Germline CDR1 MNHEY, CDR2 SMNVEV (reference sequence). Trimming cost V 6 bases and J 5 bases; bases outside gene matches: 9. CDR3 in DNA: TGTGCCAGCAGCCTACAGGGGAGGAATACTGAAGCTTTCTTT. Translation: CASSLQGRNTEAFF.

The V call is TRBV28, the J call TRBJ2-1; a weak D match, TRBD1 (5 bases). The V gene lost 3 bases and the J gene lost 1 base, with 7 bases spanning the gap. CDR3 length equals 14 residues. From germline, CDR1 is MDHEN and CDR2 SYDVKM. DNA of the CDR3: TGTGCCAGCAGTTTCAGGGCGTCCTACAATGAGCAGTTCTTC. This translates into CASSFRASYNEQFF. The variable domain in full, with the rest retrieved from reference TRBV28 and TRBJ2-1, is DVKVTQSSRYLVKRTGEKVFLECVQDMDHENMFWYRQDPGLGLRLIYFSYDVKMKEKGDIPEGYSVSREKKERFSLILESASTNQTSMYLCASSFRASYNEQFFGPGTRLTVL.

For this clone: The same CDR3 also results from other DNA sequences found in this sample. The gene calls are TRBV10-2 and TRBJ1-6; D gene ambiguous. Germline loops: CDR1 WSHSY, CDR2 SAAADI. V lost 2 bases to trimming and J lost 8 bases, with 7 bases between them. The CDR3 sequence is 13 residues long. The CDR3 coding sequence is TGCGCCAGCAGTGAGCCCGGGTATTCACCCCTCCACTTT. It yields the protein CASSEPGYSPLHF.

The chain links TRBV24-1 to TRBJ2-1, with 11 bases lining up with TRBD1. CDR3 length: 17 amino acids. Per germline, CDR1 KGHDR and CDR2 SFDVKD. With V trimmed by 5 bases and J by 7 bases, 12 bases remained unmatched. The CDR3 region is CATSGDRGTGGTNEQFF. The DNA of the CDR3 is TGTGCCACCAGTGGGGACCGGGGGACAGGGGGTACTAATGAGCAGTTCTTC.

The count of this clone is one. The chain joins TRBV4-1 to TRBJ1-1; 7 bases align to TRBD1. The length of the CDR3 is 15 residues. The V gene's germline CDR1 is MGHRA and CDR2 YSYEKL. Germline trimming cut 0 bases from V and 5 bases from J; bases unmatched to any gene: 6. The CDR3 nucleotides are TGCGCCAGCAGCCAAGAATTGACAGGGAGGACTGAAGCTTTCTTT. This translates into CASSQELTGRTEAFF.

Notes on this clone: This same CDR3 is encoded by further DNA sequences in the sample. V usage is TRBV27 and J usage is TRBJ2-1; 10 positions match TRBD1. The CDR3 runs to 13 residues. Germline loops: CDR1 MNHEY, CDR2 SMNVEV (reference sequence). After removal of 3 bases from V and 8 bases from J, the junction contained 1 base not matched to a gene. Here the CDR3 reads CASSLGTGDEQFF. The CDR3 DNA follows: TGTGCCAGCAGTTTGGGGACAGGGGATGAGCAGTTCTTC.